These 26 T cell receptor beta chains originate from one sample sequenced in a study of low-dose radiotherapy and immunotherapy resistance in tumors. Time point indicated: before trial treatment. First-strand cDNA used TRAV- and TRBV-specific primers, covering alpha and beta chains. TCR amplification used 15 to 20 PCR cycles, a constant-region primer and a V-primer adapter. TCRdb itself ran the reads through MiXCR, one entry per CDR3 protein. The sample yields 80,000 to 90,000 distinct CDR3 sequences, roughly a sixth seen once. Material: PBMCs, obtained before treatment. The receptors originated from a male donor with prostate cancer.

There are a few counts of this clonotype. The chain recombines TRBV4-1 with TRBJ2-1, with D unresolved. The germline V gene has CDR1 MGHRA and CDR2 YSYEKL. This CDR3 comprises 16 residues. V lost 0 bases and J lost 0, with 9 bases in between. The CDR3 reads CASSQETPSSYNEQFF. CDR3 sequence (DNA): TGCGCCAGCAGCCAAGAGACCCCGAGCTCCTACAATGAGCAGTTCTTC.

This clonotype was counted only a few times. The V and J genes are TRBV18 and TRBJ2-3, with D unclear. The CDR3 totals 14 residues. The V gene's germline CDR1 is KGHSH and CDR2 LQKENI. V shed 2 bases and J shed 1 base, with 7 bases lying between them. The CDR3 sequence: CASSPGVGTDTQYF. CDR3 DNA sequence: TGTGCCAGCTCACCAGGTGTCGGCACAGATACGCAGTATTTT.

V is TRBV20-1 and J is TRBJ2-3; D may be TRBD2 (5 bases). CDR1 is DFQATT and CDR2 is SNEGSKA in the germline V gene (reference sequence). The CDR3 extends over 13 amino acids. Trimming stripped 2 bases from V and 7 bases from J, with 13 bases between. The CDR3 nucleotides read TGCAGTGCTAGACCCCTGGGAGCCCATACGCAGTATTTT. Protein: CSARPLGAHTQYF.

Points on this clonotype: This likely stems from a read error, as it lies one base from a far larger clone. The rearrangement links TRBV20-1 to TRBJ2-1; weak D call: TRBD1 (6 bases). Trimming shortened V by 5 bases and J by 13 bases, and 15 bases separated the two germline ends. The CDR3 contains 11 residues. Per the germline V gene, CDR1 is DFQATT and CDR2 is SNEGSKA (reference sequence). CDR3 sequence reads: CSAGDKNIQFF. In DNA, the CDR3 is TGCAGTGCTGGGGACAAAAACATTCAGTTCTTC.

This chain links TRBV11-2 with TRBJ2-7; no clear D gene. The V gene lost 5 bases and the J gene lost 0 bases, with 8 bases spanning the gap. The CDR3 contains 13 residues. CDR1 is SGHAT and CDR2 is FQNNGV in the germline V gene. Here the CDR3 DNA reads TGTGCCAGCAGCCCGGACCCCTCCTACGAGCAGTACTTC. This sequence encodes CASSPDPSYEQYF.

This clonotype was recorded many times. For the CDR3, the DNA is TGTGCCGGACAGGGAGTGCGGAATTCACCCCTCCACTTT. As protein: CAGQGVRNSPLHF. This chain uses TRBV30 with TRBJ1-6, with 8 bases aligning to TRBD1. The V gene end was trimmed by 8 bases and the J gene end by 7 bases; junction bases not matched to a gene: 7. Germline CDR1 GTSNPN, CDR2 SVGIG (reference sequence). This CDR3 is 13 amino acids long.

In its sample, this clonotype was seen a few times. J is TRBJ1-5 and V is TRBV6-4; TRBD1 is a possible D gene (5 bases). The CDR3 has 21 amino acids. V was shortened by 6 bases and J by 0 bases, with 30 bases between the two germline ends. Germline values: CDR1 MRHNA, CDR2 SNTAGT. In DNA, the CDR3 is TGTGCCAGCAGGCGGGCCAGGGAAGCAAGACTACTCACGAATAGCAATCAGCCCCAGCATTTT. Its translation: CASRRAREARLLTNSNQPQHF.

Ten or more counts support this clonotype. One junction end does not reproduce the germline sequence, and a read error may be involved. This chain joins TRBV20-1 and TRBJ1-1; tentatively, D is TRBD1 (6 bases). The germline V gene has CDR1 DFQATT and CDR2 SNEGSKA (reference sequence). The CDR3 has 12 amino acids. The CDR3: CSVRYTDSEAFF. As DNA, the CDR3 is TGCAGTGTTAGATATACGGACAGCGAAGCTTTCTTT.

Note on this clonotype: Germline and junction disagree at one end, which may indicate a read error. The chain is built from TRBV2 and TRBJ2-3, with 10 bases that match TRBD2. The V gene's germline CDR1 is SNHLY and CDR2 FYNNEI. The CDR3 length is 18 residues. The CDR3 reads CAGSAPTGTSARTDTQYF. In DNA form, the CDR3 reads TGTGCCGGCAGTGCACCTACTGGGACTAGCGCCCGCACAGATACGCAATATTTT.

This chain connects TRBV29-1 to TRBJ2-1, with TRBD1 matching over 8 bases. There are 13 residues in the CDR3. Per the germline V gene, CDR1 is SQVTM and CDR2 is ANQGSEA. Losses at the gene ends were 4 bases for V and 8 bases for J; bases not matched to a gene: 7. CDR3 bases: TGCAGCGTTGGACTGTCAGGGGGCTATGAGCAGTTCTTC. This codes for CSVGLSGGYEQFF.

CDR3 sequence (DNA): TGTGCCAGCTCACCAATTGGACAGTCCCTCATTCAGTACTTC. Translated: CASSPIGQSLIQYF. This chain links TRBV18 with TRBJ2-4; tentatively, D is TRBD1 (6 bases). The CDR3 is 14 residues long. Germline V gene sequence: CDR1 KGHSH, CDR2 LQKENI. Trimming pared 2 bases from V and 9 bases from J, leaving 14 bases between.

Ten or more counts support this clonotype. The chain carries TRBV16 and TRBJ1-3, with no clear D. CDR1 KGHSY and CDR2 FQNENV come from the germline V gene. The CDR3 is 11 amino acids. The V and J ends lost 2 bases and 9 bases respectively, with 5 bases between them. The CDR3 DNA sequence: TGTGCCAGCAGCCAAACTACCACCATATATTTT. Translated, it gives CASSQTTTIYF.

This clonotype came up many times. The chain combines TRBV5-5 with TRBJ2-7, with a weak D call TRBD1 (6 bases). V lost 2 bases to trimming and J lost 6 bases, with 12 bases between them. The CDR3 runs 13 residues. Germline CDR1 is SGHKS and CDR2 is YYEKEE (reference sequence). The chain's CDR3 is CASSFGMTGEQYF. CDR3 bases: TGTGCCAGCAGCTTTGGAATGACAGGCGAGCAGTACTTC.

This clonotype was recorded many times. The chain recombines TRBV20-1 with TRBJ2-1, with TRBD2 matching 7 bases. The CDR3 runs 14 residues. Germline V gives CDR1 DFQATT, CDR2 SNEGSKA (reference sequence). The J segment lost 7 bases and the V segment lost 0 bases, leaving 6 bases of the junction unmatched. This CDR3 is CSARDPWRGNEQFF. CDR3 bases: TGCAGTGCTAGAGACCCCTGGCGGGGGAATGAGCAGTTCTTC.

In this sample, this clonotype turned up once. The rearrangement joins TRBV20-1 to TRBJ1-2; D possibly corresponds to TRBD1 (5 bases). Between the trimmed V and J ends, which lost 2 bases and 4 bases, there was a span of 5 bases. The CDR3 length is 11 residues. The V gene's germline CDR1 is DFQATT and CDR2 SNEGSKA (reference sequence). This CDR3 is CSARQGYGYTF. The CDR3 nucleotides are TGCAGTGCTAGACAGGGCTATGGCTACACCTTC.

Many counts were recorded for this clonotype. The chain recombines TRBV28 with TRBJ1-2; no clear D. Germline CDR1 MDHEN, CDR2 SYDVKM. Trimming pared 5 bases from V and 4 bases from J, leaving 20 bases between. The CDR3 is made up of 16 amino acids. This CDR3 is CASSPPGLGTLYGYTF. The CDR3, as DNA: TGTGCCAGCAGTCCCCCCGGATTGGGAACGCTCTATGGCTACACCTTC.

Of note for this clonotype: A far larger clone is only one base removed, so a read error is likely. This chain connects TRBV2 to TRBJ2-5; 8 nucleotides align to TRBD2. Germline CDR1 is SNHLY and CDR2 is FYNNEI. After removal of 5 bases from V and 11 bases from J, the junction contained 22 bases not matched to a gene. This CDR3 is built from 17 residues. The CDR3 coding sequence is TGTGCCAGCAGTCCCTCGGAGCGGGGGCCCACCTACAATGAGCAGTACTTC. It is translated as CASSPSERGPTYNEQYF.

This clonotype was detected ten times or more. This sequence joins TRBV20-1 and TRBJ2-3, with D possibly matching TRBD2 (5 bases). Germline CDR1 reads DFQATT; CDR2 reads SNEGSKA (reference sequence). V was pared by 7 bases and J by 1 base, with 9 bases between. The CDR3 contains 12 residues. CDR3 region: CSVGSGTDTQYF. DNA for the CDR3: TGCAGTGTGGGGAGCGGCACAGATACGCAGTATTTT.

The V gene is TRBV25-1, the J gene TRBJ2-7; TRBD2 is a possible D gene (6 bases). Germline-derived CDR1 and CDR2 are MGHDK and SYGVNS. Trimming removed 5 bases at V and 3 bases at J, with 11 bases between. This CDR3 contains 13 residues. Here the CDR3 DNA reads TGTGCCAGCAGTACGGACTATTTCTACGAGCAGTACTTC. Translated: CASSTDYFYEQYF.

In this sample, this clonotype turned up once. A clone one base away is much larger, so this may be a read error. J is TRBJ1-6 and V is TRBV6-6, with D possibly TRBD1 on 5 matching bases. CDR1 MNHNY and CDR2 SVGAGI come from the germline V gene (reference sequence). This CDR3 comprises 12 residues. The CDR3 sequence is CVSRVQSSPLHF. As DNA, the CDR3 is TGTGTCAGCAGGGTCCAGAGTTCACCCCTCCACTTT.

A remark on this clonotype: One base separates it from a far larger clone, so it is likely a read error. The CDR3 spells CASSLLPSSYNEQYF. DNA of the CDR3: TGTGCCAGCAGCTTGCTCCCCTCCTCCTACAATGAGCAGTACTTC. The chain has TRBV5-6 and TRBJ2-7; D call uncertain. Germline CDR1 reads SGHDT; CDR2 reads YYEEEE. V shed 1 base and J shed 7 bases, with 18 bases lying between them. The CDR3 length is 15 residues.

This clonotype was seen many times. The genes are TRBV6-6 and TRBJ1-4; maybe TRBD1 (5 bases). Trimming shortened V by 2 bases and J by 2 bases, and 9 bases separated the two germline ends. Looked up from germline, CDR1 is MNHNY and CDR2 is SVGAGI (reference sequence). The CDR3 is made up of 15 amino acids. The CDR3 DNA sequence: TGTGCCAGCAGTTACGGGACTCATACTAATGAAAAACTGTTTTTT. Encoded protein: CASSYGTHTNEKLFF.

For this clonotype: A read error is the likely source, as a far larger clone sits one nucleotide away. This chain uses TRBV6-2 or TRBV6-3 with TRBJ2-1; 8 bases align to TRBD2. Trimming took 5 bases from V and 4 from J; bases not matched to a gene: 4. The CDR3 totals 14 residues. The germline V gene encodes CDR1 MNHEY and CDR2 SVGEGT. The CDR3 spells CASSVAGGYNEQFF. In nucleotides, the CDR3 is TGTGCCAGCAGTGTCGCGGGGGGTTACAATGAGCAGTTCTTC.

This clonotype was recorded at least ten times. The chain links TRBV2 to TRBJ2-2, with 10 bases matching TRBD2. Looked up from germline, CDR1 is SNHLY and CDR2 is FYNNEI. V trimming: 6 bases; J trimming: 7 bases; junction bases outside the gene matches: 8. The CDR3 consists of 15 residues. The CDR3 nucleotides read TGTGCCAGCAGCTTCCTAGCGGGGGATGGCGGGGAGCTGTTTTTT. Its protein is CASSFLAGDGGELFF. The entire variable domain, with the rest obtained from reference TRBV2 and TRBJ2-2, is as follows: EPEVTQTPSHQVTQMGQEVILRCVPISNHLYFYWYRQILGQKVEFLVSFYNNEISEKSEIFDDQFSVERPDGSNFTLKIRSTKLEDSAMYFCASSFLAGDGGELFFGEGSRLTVL.

Regarding this clonotype: This is likely an artifact of a read error, given a far larger clone one base away. This chain connects TRBV9 to TRBJ1-2; D not resolved. Germline V gives CDR1 SGDLS, CDR2 YYNGEE. This CDR3 is built from 13 residues. The ends were cut back, 5 bases at V and 5 bases at J, with 13 bases in the middle. CDR3 DNA: TGTGCCAGCAGTCCAGAACGGGCATATGGCTACACCTTC. It translates to CASSPERAYGYTF.

In this sample, this clonotype turned up many times. The V call is TRBV7-6, the J call TRBJ2-3, with D maybe TRBD1 (7 bases). The CDR3 runs 15 residues. Germline-derived CDR1 and CDR2 are SGHVS and FNYEAQ. Trimming took 1 base from V and 2 from J, leaving 10 bases between them. In DNA, the CDR3 is TGTGCCAGCAGCTTAGTCAGGGGGGACACAGATACGCAGTATTTT. Encoded protein: CASSLVRGDTDTQYF.